These 27 T cell receptor delta chains share one sample of origin, sequenced in a study of gamma-delta chains in newborns, infants, children. TCRdb repeated clone calling on the reads with CATT. The sample lists thousands of delta-chain clones; approximately 0.4% were seen once. The sequenced sample was blood. The receptors here all came from a child who was a newborn, infant or young child, either healthy, febrile or measles-vaccinated (not recorded which).

Concerning this clone itself: A read error likely explains this, since a far larger clone differs by one base. The genes are TRDV2 and TRDJ3, with 9 bases lining up with TRDD3. The J gene was not available in TCRdb and was assigned here by matching the DNA to germline segments. The CDR3 runs 23 residues. Germline CDR1 reads GEAIGNYY; CDR2 reads EKD. Written as DNA, the CDR3 is TGTGCCTGTGACACCGTATCACCGTACTGGGGGAGACCTAGCTCCAGGGACACCCGACAGATGTTTTTC. It codes for CACDTVSPYWGRPSSRDTRQMFF.

This clone was seen a handful of times. This probably arose from a read error, given a far larger clone one base away. The sample holds other DNA sequences that translate to the same CDR3. CDR3 sequence: CACDTAGGYSWDTRQMFF. CDR3 DNA sequence: TGTGCCTGCGACACCGCTGGGGGATACTCCTGGGACACCCGACAGATGTTTTTC. This chain connects TRDV2 to TRDJ3; 10 bases are a match to TRDD3. The germline gives CDR1 GEAIGNYY, CDR2 EKD. There are 18 residues in the CDR3.

There are a few counts of this clone. One base separates it from a far larger clone, so it is likely a read error. Other DNA sequences within the sample encode an identical CDR3. The rearrangement links TRDV2 to TRDJ2, with 12 bases that match TRDD3. The V and J ends lost 3 bases and 4 bases, in that order; junction bases with no gene match: 5. Germline V gene lookup returns CDR1 GEAIGNYY and CDR2 EKD. This CDR3 contains 16 residues. Here the CDR3 reads CACDSLLGDTTAQLFF. The CDR3 bases are TGTGCCTGTGACTCGTTACTGGGGGATACGACAGCACAACTCTTCTTT.

This clone was counted a few times. TCRdb lists the protein of a much larger clone for this DNA, which differs at residue 14, so this is likely a read error; the protein given here is translated from the DNA itself. The sample contains more than one DNA sequence encoding this CDR3. The V and J genes are TRDV2 and TRDJ3; TRDD3 matches 12 bases. Germline assignment: CDR1 GEAIGNYY and CDR2 EKD. The CDR3 loop spans 19 amino acids. The CDR3 region is CACDVLGDTSSWDARQMFF. CDR3 DNA: TGTGCCTGTGATGTACTGGGGGATACAAGCTCCTGGGACGCCCGACAGATGTTTTTC.

In its sample, this clone was seen a few times. The protein TCRdb gives is from a much larger clone and does not agree with this DNA's translation at residue 15, likely a read error; the protein shown here comes from the DNA. The chain links TRDV2 to TRDJ3, with TRDD3 matching 9 bases. There are 18 residues in the CDR3. Germline assignment: CDR1 GEAIGNYY and CDR2 EKD. The CDR3 bases are TGTGCCTGTGACACCTGGGGGATAAGCTCCTGGGACACCCGACGGATGTTTTTC. Residues: CACDTWGISSWDTRRMFF.

The sample holds many counts of this clone. Given a far larger clone just one base away, this is likely a sequencing read error. The V gene is TRDV2, the J gene TRDJ3, with 7 bases matching TRDD3. CDR1 GEAIGNYY and CDR2 EKD come from the germline V gene. The CDR3 spans 17 residues. CDR3 sequence reads: CACDTWGSSRDTRQMFF. The CDR3 nucleotides read TGTGCCTGTGACACCTGGGGGAGCTCCCGGGACACCCGACAGATGTTTTTC.

Details on this clone: A far larger clone is off by one base, so a read error is likely. Other DNA sequences within the sample encode an identical CDR3. V is TRDV2 and J is TRDJ3; 9 nucleotides agree with TRDD3. Germline lookup yields CDR1 GEAIGNYY and CDR2 EKD. This CDR3 region has 17 residues. CDR3 bases: TGTGCCTGTGACACCTGGGGGGATACCTGGGACACCCGACAAATGTTTTTC. This translates into CACDTWGDTWDTRQMFF.

This clone was found a few times. The protein that TCRdb holds for this DNA derives from a much larger clone and differs from the translated DNA at residue 7, which likely indicates a read error; the protein shown here is translated from the DNA. The V call is TRDV2, the J call TRDJ1; 13 nucleotides agree with TRDD3. CDR3 length equals 19 residues. Losses at the gene ends were 1 base for V and 2 bases for J; bases not matched to a gene: 12. The V gene's germline CDR1 is GEAIGNYY and CDR2 EKD. The CDR3 DNA sequence: TGTGCCTGTGACACGTTAGGACTGGGGGATACGGAGGGGACCGATAAACTCATCTTT. It translates to CACDTLGLGDTEGTDKLIF.

A few counts support this clone. The protein given by TCRdb reflects a much larger clone and differs at residue 13 from this DNA's translation, likely from a read error; the protein shown is the DNA's translation. The chain's CDR3 is CACDPVLGDPPRDDKLIF. The CDR3, as DNA: TGTGCCTGTGATCCCGTACTGGGGGACCCCCCGAGGGACGATAAACTCATCTTT. This chain links TRDV2 with TRDJ1; 9 nucleotides align to TRDD3. The J segment lost 4 bases and the V segment lost 4 bases, leaving 18 bases of the junction unmatched. This CDR3 spans 18 amino acids. Per the germline V gene, CDR1 is GEAIGNYY and CDR2 is EKD.

As to this clone: TCRdb's listed protein matches a much larger clone and diverges from this DNA's translation at residue 10, likely through a read error; the protein shown comes from the DNA. V usage is TRDV2 and J usage is TRDJ3; the D gene is possibly TRDD3 (6 bases). The CDR3 is made up of 18 amino acids. The germline V and J ends were trimmed by 0 bases and 2 bases, with 13 bases remaining between them. Germline CDR1 and CDR2: GEAIGNYY and EKD. The DNA for the CDR3 is TGTGCCTGTGACACCGGGGGACACACCCCCTGGGACACCCGACAGATGTTTTTC. Translation gives CACDTGGHTPWDTRQMFF.

This clone was seen more than once but under ten times. A read error may account for a junction end that differs from germline. This chain joins TRDV2 and TRDJ3; 13 bases align to TRDD3. Germline V gives CDR1 GEAIGNYY, CDR2 EKD. The CDR3 contains 20 residues. The CDR3 DNA is TGTGCCTGTGACACTCTTACTGGGGGATACGGGACCTGGGGCACCCGACAGATGTTTTTC. Translated: CACDTLTGGYGTWGTRQMFF.

This clone was counted a few times. A clone one base away is much larger, so this may be a read error. V is TRDV2 and J is TRDJ3; 7 bases are a match to TRDD3. CDR3 length equals 20 residues. Germline loops: CDR1 GEAIGNYY, CDR2 EKD. The CDR3 DNA reads TGTGCCTGCGACAAGTACTGGGGATCCTCTTCGATCTGGGACACCCGACAGATGTTTTTC. It is translated as CACDKYWGSSSIWDTRQMFF.

As for this clone: The TCRdb protein comes from a much larger clone and disagrees with this DNA's translation at residue 4, likely due to a read error; the protein given here is derived from the DNA. This rearrangement joins TRDV2 to TRDJ2, with 12 bases lining up with TRDD3. The CDR3 covers 16 residues. Germline trimming cut 6 bases from V and 4 bases from J; bases unmatched to any gene: 8. Germline assignment: CDR1 GEAIGNYY and CDR2 EKD. The chain's CDR3 is CACYSLLGDTTAQLFF. Written as DNA, the CDR3 is TGTGCCTGTTACTCATTACTGGGGGATACGACAGCACAACTCTTCTTT.

This clone turned up a few times. A read error is the likely source, as a far larger clone sits one nucleotide away. Other DNA sequences in this specimen translate into the identical CDR3. The chain uses TRDV2 and TRDJ2, with 7 positions matching TRDD3. Germline-derived CDR1 and CDR2 are GEAIGNYY and EKD. After removal of 0 bases from V and 2 bases from J, the junction contained 5 bases not matched to a gene. The CDR3 length is 16 residues. CDR3 residues: CACDTVGEALTAQLFF. CDR3 in DNA: TGTGCCTGTGACACCGTGGGGGAAGCCTTGACAGCACAACTCTTCTTT.

Turning to this clone: The likely explanation is a read error, given a far larger clone one base away. Other DNA variants within this sample encode the same CDR3. The chain couples TRDV2 to TRDJ2, with 13 bases matching TRDD3. The CDR3 totals 18 residues. Germline V lookup: CDR1 GEAIGNYY, CDR2 EKD. The CDR3 sequence: CACDTLLGDTRVTAQLFF. The CDR3 DNA is TGTGCCTGTGACACCTTACTGGGGGATACGCGAGTGACAGCGCAACTCTTCTTT.

Remarks on this clone: TCRdb has a much larger clone's protein, which differs at residue 11 from the translation of this DNA, likely because of a read error; what is shown is the protein translated from the DNA. The chain is built from TRDV2 and TRDJ1; 10 positions agree with TRDD3. The CDR3 extends over 16 amino acids. Germline lookup yields CDR1 GEAIGNYY and CDR2 EKD. V shed 0 bases, J shed 5 bases, and the junction held 8 bases outside the gene matches. CDR3 residues: CACDTGNWGMPDKLIF. CDR3 DNA: TGTGCCTGTGACACCGGTAACTGGGGGATGCCAGATAAACTCATCTTT.

About this clone itself: A much bigger clone sits one base away, suggesting this may be a read error. The same CDR3 can be traced to other DNA sequences in this sample. The chain recombines TRDV2 with TRDJ3, with 13 bases fitting TRDD3. CDR1 and CDR2 from the germline V gene are GEAIGNYY and EKD. The CDR3 contains 18 residues. The CDR3 DNA reads TGTGCTTGTGACCACTGGGGGATACGCACCTGGGACACCCGACAGATGTTTTTC. Its translation: CACDHWGIRTWDTRQMFF.

On this clone: TCRdb's listed protein matches a much larger clone and diverges from this DNA's translation at residue 4, likely through a read error; the protein shown comes from the DNA. The V gene is TRDV2, the J gene TRDJ3, with 12 bases lining up with TRDD3. This CDR3 is 17 amino acids long. Germline V gene data show CDR1 as GEAIGNYY and CDR2 as EKD. The CDR3 region is CACVTWGIRWDTRQMFF. CDR3 DNA sequence: TGTGCCTGTGTCACCTGGGGGATACGCTGGGACACCCGACAGATGTTTTTC.

This clone was found a few times. The chain has TRDV2 and TRDJ3; no definite D call. Germline lookup yields CDR1 GEAIGNYY and CDR2 EKD. The CDR3 is 16 residues long. The V gene lost 0 bases and the J gene lost 0 bases, with 5 bases spanning the gap. The CDR3: CACDTLSSWDTRQMFF. The CDR3 DNA is TGTGCCTGTGACACCCTCAGCTCCTGGGACACCCGACAGATGTTTTTC.

This clone counts as medium-sized (0.01 to 0.1%). One base away lies a much larger clone, so this may be a sequencing read error. Different DNA sequences within this sample yield the same CDR3. The genes are TRDV2 and TRDJ3; D is possibly TRDD3 (6 bases). The CDR3 runs to 18 residues. With 0 bases removed from V and 0 bases from J, the gap between germline ends came to 11 bases. Germline V gene lookup returns CDR1 GEAIGNYY and CDR2 EKD. As DNA, the CDR3 is TGTGCCTGTGACACCTGGGGGTCTAGCTCCTGGGACACCCGACAGATGTTTTTC. Its translation: CACDTWGSSSWDTRQMFF.

Remarks on this clone: A read error may be the cause here, since a much bigger clone is one base away. Other DNA sequences from this sample encode an identical CDR3 as well. The V gene is TRDV2, the J gene TRDJ3; 7 nucleotides match TRDD3. The length of the CDR3 is 18 residues. The germline V gene has CDR1 GEAIGNYY and CDR2 EKD. Losses at the gene ends were 3 bases for V and 1 base for J; bases not matched to a gene: 8. The CDR3 coding sequence is TGTGCCTGTGACGCCCTGCTGGGGGGTTCCTGGGACACCCGACAGATGTTTTTC. Its translation: CACDALLGGSWDTRQMFF.

As for this clone: The protein that TCRdb holds for this DNA derives from a much larger clone and differs from the translated DNA at residue 13, which likely indicates a read error; the protein shown here is translated from the DNA. The chain recombines TRDV2 with TRDJ3; 7 bases map to TRDD3. The CDR3 loop spans 19 amino acids. Germline loops: CDR1 GEAIGNYY, CDR2 EKD. This chain's CDR3 is CACDTWGGLRSWGTRQMFF. CDR3 in DNA: TGTGCCTGTGACACCTGGGGGGGATTGCGCTCCTGGGGCACCCGACAGATGTTTTTC.

A word on this clone: It is likely a read error: a sequence one base away is far more abundant. The rearrangement links TRAV29/DV5 to TRDJ2; 13 bases match TRDD3. Germline V gene data show CDR1 as NSMFDY and CDR2 as ISSIKDK. This CDR3 has 15 residues. The CDR3 DNA follows: TGTGCAGCTACTGGGGGATACGCTTTGGCAGCACAACTCTTCTTT. This translates into CAATGGYALAAQLFF.

Only a few counts were recorded for this clone. TCRdb records a much larger clone's protein for this DNA, with a difference at residue 12 that likely arises from a read error; the protein given is the translation of the DNA. V is TRDV2 and J is TRDJ3; 11 bases line up with TRDD3. The CDR3 is made up of 19 amino acids. V shed 0 bases and J 5 bases; nucleotides not matched to a gene: 8. The germline CDR1 and CDR2 sequences are GEAIGNYY and EKD. The CDR3 loop is CACDTVGDTRSRDTRQMFF. The CDR3 region has the DNA TGTGCCTGTGACACCGTGGGGGATACGCGTTCCCGGGACACCCGACAGATGTTTTTC.

A few counts support this clone. A clone one base away is much larger, so this may be a read error. This sample includes further DNA sequences coding for the same CDR3. The chain has TRDV2 and TRDJ3; TRDD3 agrees at 13 bases. This CDR3 region has 20 residues. Germline CDR1 reads GEAIGNYY; CDR2 reads EKD. The CDR3 DNA is TGTGCCTGTGACACTCTTACTGGGGGATACGGGTCCTGGGACACCCGCCAGATGTTTTTC. Translation gives CACDTLTGGYGSWDTRQMFF.

This clone came up a few times. For this DNA, TCRdb reports the protein of a much larger clone, which diverges at residue 13, most likely from a read error; the protein presented here is translated directly from the DNA. The chain couples TRDV2 to TRDJ3; TRDD3 agrees at 8 bases. The CDR3 sequence is 18 residues long. Germline-derived CDR1 and CDR2 are GEAIGNYY and EKD. The CDR3 DNA follows: TGTGCCTGTGACACCGGGGGATATGGGACCTGGGACAACCGACAGATGTTTTTC. This translates into CACDTGGYGTWDNRQMFF.

By share of the sample, this clone is medium-sized (0.01 to 0.1%). The identical CDR3 is also encoded by other nucleotide sequences in the sample. This chain connects TRDV3 to TRDJ2; TRDD3 aligns across 12 bases. Germline loops: CDR1 TVYSNPD, CDR2 GDNSRS (reference sequence). The CDR3 extends over 13 amino acids. V gave up 1 base and J gave up 6 bases; unmatched junction bases: 0. The CDR3 is CAFTGGYAAQLFF. DNA of the CDR3: TGTGCCTTTACTGGGGGATACGCAGCACAACTCTTCTTT.